This T cell receptor (beta chain) was obtained from a study of shared T cell receptors in the human thymus. The germline gives CDR1 SGHAT, CDR2 FQNNGV. Trimming removed 4 bases from V and 0 bases from J, with 15 bases in between. The CDR3 extends over 16 amino acids. This table comes from immunoSEQ multiplex PCR, and its TCRdb copy is limited to in-frame clones, with some not included. The repertoire holds 650,000 to 950,000 clones, with 70% to 90% as singletons. The sample was also linked to a second study, of human thymus T cells. That work contributes: The source of the thymus tissue was resections taken during corrective heart surgery. Gene usage (both V and J) appeared biased in thymic and blood repertoires.

The sequence derives from a girl less than two years old with a congenital heart defect. The rearrangement links TRBV11-2 to TRBJ1-2; a weak D match, TRBD1 (6 bases). Sequencing input: thymocytes. CDR3 nucleotide sequence: TGTGCCAGCAGCTCCTTGGGGGCAGCAACTAACTATGGCTACACCTTC. It encodes CASSSLGAATNYGYTF.